The rows below give T cell receptor beta chains drawn from one sample of a study of Ad26.COV2.S vaccination and SARS-CoV-2 variants. Generated by immunoSEQ multiplex PCR, the TCRdb table keeps only in-frame clones and is missing some. The table has about 460,000 clones, roughly nine tenths seen once. The input for sequencing was peripheral blood, taken in a trial of Ad26.COV2.S vaccine versus placebo. These receptors were collected from a person between 18 and 65 years old who received the Ad26.COV2.S COVID-19 vaccine or a placebo. Both conserved end residues are part of each CDR3. The D gene is left open where the match is weak. Where a row states a size, it is once, few, many or the class of an expanded clone; other rows omit it.

J	size	D	V	DNA	CDR3
TRBJ2-7	.	TRBD1	TRBV27	TGTGCCAGCAGCCGGACAGGGCACCTCTCCTACGAGCAGTACTTC	CASSRTGHLSYEQYF
TRBJ2-7	.	TRBD2	TRBV28	TGTGCCAGCTTGGCGGGGGGGACTATCCACGAGCAGTACTTC	CASLAGGTIHEQYF
TRBJ2-7	.	TRBD1	TRBV29-1	TGCAGCGCAGGATGTGACAGGGGAGCGTACGAGCAGTACTTC	CSAGCDRGAYEQYF
TRBJ1-2	.	.	TRBV7-2	TGTGCCAGCAGCCCGGACGGCAACTATGGCTACACCTTC	CASSPDGNYGYTF
TRBJ1-3	.	.	TRBV29-1	TGCAGCGTTCTCGCGTCTGGAAACACCATATATTTT	CSVLASGNTIYF
TRBJ1-1	.	.	TRBV5-1	TGCGCCAGTTGCAATTGGGGCGAGAGAGCTTTCTTT	CASCNWGERAFF
TRBJ1-1	.	.	TRBV5-4	TGTGCCAGCAGCTTGGCCGGGGGGACGAACACTGAAGCTTTCTTT	CASSLAGGTNTEAFF
TRBJ1-5	.	.	TRBV9	TGTGCCAGCAGCGCCGGAATCGGGACGGGGAATCAGCCCCAGCATTTT	CASSAGIGTGNQPQHF
TRBJ2-1	.	.	TRBV30	TGTGCCTGGAGTGTAAGCTACTTTAACAATGAGCAGTTCTTC	CAWSVSYFNNEQFF
TRBJ2-7	.	.	TRBV28	TGTGCCAGCAGTTTAAACAGGGCAAGCTCCTACGAGCAGTACTTC	CASSLNRASSYEQYF
TRBJ1-2	.	.	TRBV6-1	TGTGCCAGCAGTGAACGGGTTTGGGACCTCCGACCCTATGGCTACACCTTC	CASSERVWDLRPYGYTF
TRBJ2-7	once	.	TRBV30	TGTGCCTGGAGTAGCCGATACGAGCAGTACTTC	CAWSSRYEQYF
TRBJ1-2	.	.	TRBV11-2	TGTGCCAGCAGCTTTGACGGGGTCTATGGCTACACCTTC	CASSFDGVYGYTF
TRBJ2-3	.	TRBD2	TRBV18	TGTGCCAGCTCCCCAAACGAAATAGCGGGTGGGACAGATACGCAGTATTTT	CASSPNEIAGGTDTQYF
TRBJ2-1	.	TRBD2	TRBV4-2	TGTGCCAGCAGCCAACCCGGGACTATGATCTACAATGAGCAGTTCTTC	CASSQPGTMIYNEQFF
TRBJ1-1	few	TRBD1	TRBV5-1	TGCGCCAGCAGCTTTGGCGACAGGGTAAACACTGAAGCTTTCTTT	CASSFGDRVNTEAFF
TRBJ2-1	.	TRBD2	TRBV19	TGTGCCAGTAGTATCTTAGCGGGAGCTGAGCAGTTCTTC	CASSILAGAEQFF
TRBJ2-4	few	.	TRBV5-5	TGTGCCAGCAGCAGTCTCTTAGCCAAAAACATTCAGTACTTC	CASSSLLAKNIQYF
TRBJ1-1	.	.	TRBV27	TGTGCCAGCAGCTACCTTCGCTGGGACACTGAAGCTTTCTTT	CASSYLRWDTEAFF
TRBJ2-1	.	TRBD1	TRBV3-1/TRBV3-2	TGTGCCAGCAGCCAAGGCAGGGGGCGCGGCAATGAGCAGTTCTTC	CASSQGRGRGNEQFF
TRBJ2-2	.	.	TRBV7-3	TGTGCCAGCAGCCTGATGGGGTCCGCGAACACCGGGGAGCTGTTTTTT	CASSLMGSANTGELFF
TRBJ2-1	.	.	TRBV7-9	TGTGCCAGCAGCCCCCGGGACTGGAAAAACAATGAGCAGTTCTTC	CASSPRDWKNNEQFF
TRBJ2-1	.	TRBD2	TRBV29-1	TGCAGCGTTGGAAGGGGCGGGAGCGATTACAATGAGCAGTTCTTC	CSVGRGGSDYNEQFF
TRBJ2-7	.	.	TRBV2	TGTGCCAGCAGGGCCGGGAGAAGCTCCTACGAGCAGTACTTC	CASRAGRSSYEQYF
TRBJ2-3	.	TRBD2	TRBV13	TGTGCCAGCAGTACCGAGCGGGGGGGCAGCACAGATACGCAGTATTTT	CASSTERGGSTDTQYF
TRBJ1-2	.	.	TRBV5-4	TGTGCCAGCAGATTTGGACAGTATGGCTACACCTTC	CASRFGQYGYTF
TRBJ1-5	.	.	TRBV6-5	TGTGCCAGCAGTCTAACGGAAATGGGGCAGCCCCAGCATTTT	CASSLTEMGQPQHF
TRBJ2-5	.	TRBD2	TRBV6-5	TGTGCCAGCAGTTTCCGAGAGCGGGGCCGAGAGACCCAGTACTTC	CASSFRERGRETQYF
TRBJ2-1	once	TRBD2	TRBV28	TGTGCCAGCAGTTTATCCGGGACTAGCGGGAGTTATGAGCAGTTCTTC	CASSLSGTSGSYEQFF
TRBJ2-7	.	.	TRBV11-2	TGTGCCAGCAGCTTCAATAACGAGCAGTACTTC	CASSFNNEQYF
TRBJ2-5	.	.	TRBV5-1	TGCGCCAGCAGCTCGGGGGTGGTGGAGACCCAGTACTTC	CASSSGVVETQYF
TRBJ1-2	.	TRBD1	TRBV6-5	TGTGCCAGCAGTTACTCGGTACAGGGGGCCTATGGCTACACCTTC	CASSYSVQGAYGYTF
TRBJ2-7	.	TRBD2	TRBV5-6	TGTGCCAGTACTAGCGGGGGTACCTACGAGCAGTACTTC	CASTSGGTYEQYF
TRBJ1-2	.	.	TRBV28	TGTGCCAGCAGTTTGGGGGCAGGAAGCAACTATGGCTACACCTTC	CASSLGAGSNYGYTF
TRBJ1-2	.	TRBD1	TRBV27	TGTGCCAGCAGTTTCCGGGACAGGGGTAGCTATGGCTACACCTTC	CASSFRDRGSYGYTF
TRBJ1-2	once	.	TRBV28	TGTGCCAGCGACGCTACAGGGACTGGCTACACCTTC	CASDATGTGYTF
TRBJ1-5	.	TRBD1	TRBV11-2	TGTGCCAGCAGCCAGGGACAGGTCATGGCCCAGCATTTT	CASSQGQVMAQHF
TRBJ2-1	.	TRBD2	TRBV14	TGTGCCAGCAGCCCAGCGGGAGGGTACAATGAGCAGTTCTTC	CASSPAGGYNEQFF
TRBJ1-1	.	.	TRBV6-1	TGTGCCAGCAGTGAAGCACACAGGATGAACACTGAAGCTTTCTTT	CASSEAHRMNTEAFF
TRBJ1-4	.	.	TRBV18	TGTGCCAGCTCACCGGGCGCCAGGGAAAAACTGTTTTTT	CASSPGAREKLFF
TRBJ1-5	once	.	TRBV4-1	TGCGCCAGCAGCCAAGAAACCGCGCATCCCAATCAGCCCCAGCATTTT	CASSQETAHPNQPQHF
TRBJ2-5	.	TRBD1	TRBV18	TGTGCCAGCTCACCCCAGGGGGATCGGACCCAGTACTTC	CASSPQGDRTQYF
TRBJ1-1	.	.	TRBV9	TGTGCCAGCAGCAGGGGTTTCACTGAAGCTTTCTTT	CASSRGFTEAFF
TRBJ1-1	.	.	TRBV27	TGTGCCAGCAGCTTTGGGGGGCAGCTAGCTTTCTTT	CASSFGGQLAFF
TRBJ1-1	.	TRBD1	TRBV4-2	TGTGCCAGCAGCCTACCGGACAGGGGGAAAGGAGCTTTCTTT	CASSLPDRGKGAFF
TRBJ1-2	.	.	TRBV2	TGTGCCAGCAGTCCAATGGGGGCGGGAGGGCTTGCTGGCTACACCTTC	CASSPMGAGGLAGYTF
TRBJ1-2	.	.	TRBV7-8	TGTGCCAGCAGCTTAGCTTCGGGGCCCGGCTACACCTTC	CASSLASGPGYTF
TRBJ1-4	once	.	TRBV12-3/TRBV12-4	TGTGCCAGCGGGACACCAGGGGAAAAACTGTTTTTT	CASGTPGEKLFF
TRBJ1-2	once	TRBD1	TRBV27	TGTGCCAGCGGAGAGACAGGGAAGTATGGCTACACCTTC	CASGETGKYGYTF
TRBJ1-2	.	.	TRBV9	TGTGCCAGCAGCGAGCAGGGTATCGGTGGCTACACCTTC	CASSEQGIGGYTF
TRBJ1-5	few	.	TRBV15	TGTGCCACCAGCAGAGGGCAGAACAATCAGCCCCAGCATTTT	CATSRGQNNQPQHF
TRBJ2-5	.	.	TRBV5-1	TGCGCCAGCAGCTTAAGTGGGCGGGCAGGACAAGAGACCCAGTACTTC	CASSLSGRAGQETQYF
TRBJ1-2	.	.	TRBV6-5	TGTGCCAGCAGTTACTCGACGGATCCCTATGGCTACACCTTC	CASSYSTDPYGYTF
TRBJ2-6	.	.	TRBV5-1	TGCGCCAGCAGCTTGGTATTGGGGGCTGGGGCCAACGTCCTGACTTTC	CASSLVLGAGANVLTF